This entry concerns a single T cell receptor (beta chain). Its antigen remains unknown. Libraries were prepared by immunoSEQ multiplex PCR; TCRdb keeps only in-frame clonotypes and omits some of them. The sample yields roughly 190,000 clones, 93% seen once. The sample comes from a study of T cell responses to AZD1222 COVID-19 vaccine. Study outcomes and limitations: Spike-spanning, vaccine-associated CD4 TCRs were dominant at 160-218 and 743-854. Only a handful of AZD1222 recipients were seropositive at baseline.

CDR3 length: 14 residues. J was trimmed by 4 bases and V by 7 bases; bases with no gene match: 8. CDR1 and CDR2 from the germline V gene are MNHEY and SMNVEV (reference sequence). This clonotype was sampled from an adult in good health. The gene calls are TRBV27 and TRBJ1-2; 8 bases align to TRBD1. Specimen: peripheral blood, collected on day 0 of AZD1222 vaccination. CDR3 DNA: TGTGCCAGCACCACTGCAGGGGGCGGCTATGGCTACACCTTC. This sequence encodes CASTTAGGGYGYTF.